What follows are 27 T cell receptor beta chains derived from one specimen sequenced in a study of T-cell reconstitution after alpha-beta-depleted transplantation in children. Preparing the TCRbeta library involved the use of unique molecular identifiers. TCRdb processed the PCR reads anew with MiXCR; each CDR3 protein has one entry. The repertoire includes some 400,000 distinct CDR3 sequences, approximately 20% of them detected once, and 3.5% to 4% sits in the top ten. The material sequenced was PBMCs from the stem cell graft donor, taken from the stem cell graft. All receptors derive from a human donor who donated a stem cell graft to a child with acute myeloid leukemia.

This clonotype was counted between two and nine times. The J gene is TRBJ2-7, the V gene TRBV20-1; D remains unclear. V was clipped by 6 bases and J by 3 bases, with 15 bases between them. The CDR3 is 13 amino acids. CDR1 is DFQATT and CDR2 is SNEGSKA in the germline V gene (reference sequence). CDR3 bases: TGCAGTGCCGAAGGAGCGAATAGCTACGAGCAGTACTTC. This codes for CSAEGANSYEQYF.

This clonotype was observed at least ten times. V gene TRBV29-1 combines with J gene TRBJ2-1; D tentatively reads TRBD1 or TRBD2 (5 bases each). Germline V gene data show CDR1 as SQVTM and CDR2 as ANQGSEA. V was clipped by 4 bases and J by 7 bases, with 17 bases between them. The CDR3 is made up of 14 amino acids. The CDR3 sequence: CSVGVRASLNEQFF. The CDR3 bases are TGCAGCGTTGGGGTCAGGGCTAGCTTGAATGAGCAGTTCTTC.

This clonotype was observed many times. The J gene is TRBJ2-7, the V gene TRBV29-1, with 7 bases lining up with TRBD1. The CDR3 consists of 13 residues. The germline V gene encodes CDR1 SQVTM and CDR2 ANQGSEA. V lost 6 bases to trimming and J lost 3 bases; unmatched junction nucleotides: 8. The CDR3 region has the DNA TGCAGCGTCCTGGGTGACAGGGACTACGAGCAGTACTTC. It translates to CSVLGDRDYEQYF.

The table lists this clonotype with a few counts. This chain uses TRBV29-1 with TRBJ2-1, with D possibly matching TRBD2 (5 bases). The V gene's germline CDR1 is SQVTM and CDR2 ANQGSEA. The length of the CDR3 is 10 residues. The V and J ends lost 7 bases and 7 bases respectively, with 8 bases between them. In DNA, the CDR3 is TGCAGCGCGGGGTGGAATGAGCAGTTCTTC. Protein: CSAGWNEQFF.

The sample holds a few counts of this clonotype. The chain couples TRBV6-1 to TRBJ2-2; D remains ambiguous. V lost 10 bases to trimming and J lost 6 bases, with 21 bases between them. There are 15 residues in the CDR3. Germline V lookup: CDR1 MNHNS, CDR2 SASEGT. As DNA, the CDR3 is TGTGCCACCAGATTCGAAGGGTACGGAGCCGGGGAGCTGTTTTTT. It specifies CATRFEGYGAGELFF.

The gene calls are TRBV20-1 and TRBJ2-3; the match to TRBD2 covers 7 bases. The CDR3 has 13 amino acids. Germline CDR1 is DFQATT and CDR2 is SNEGSKA (reference sequence). With V trimmed by 5 bases and J by 0 bases, 2 bases remained unmatched. The DNA of the CDR3 is TGCAGTGCTCCGGGACTAAGCACAGATACGCAGTATTTT. It codes for CSAPGLSTDTQYF.

The chain combines TRBV5-1 with TRBJ1-1, with a weak D call TRBD1 (5 bases). Germline V gene sequence: CDR1 SGHRS, CDR2 YFSETQ. Trimming left V 4 bases short and J 4 bases short, with 20 bases between. The CDR3 has 16 amino acids. DNA of the CDR3: TGCGCCAGCAGCCCTCGTCAGGGACCCTTTCCCACTGAAGCTTTCTTT. It translates to CASSPRQGPFPTEAFF.

This chain links TRBV3-1 with TRBJ2-1; 8 bases align to TRBD2. This CDR3 contains 18 residues. CDR1 LGHDT and CDR2 YNNKEL come from the germline V gene (reference sequence). After removal of 0 bases from V and 6 bases from J, the junction contained 13 bases not matched to a gene. CDR3 in amino acids: CASSQERTSLRRTNEQFF. The CDR3 DNA reads as TGTGCCAGCAGCCAAGAAAGGACTAGCTTACGTCGGACCAATGAGCAGTTCTTC.

The sample holds a few counts of this clonotype. The chain has TRBV12-3 or TRBV12-4 and TRBJ2-3, with TRBD1 matching over 10 bases. This CDR3 is built from 13 residues. With 9 bases clipped from V and 2 bases from J, the junction kept 2 bases outside the gene matches. The CDR3 DNA sequence: TGTGCCAGGGGACAGGGGCCCACAGATACGCAGTATTTT. This sequence encodes CARGQGPTDTQYF.

This clonotype was seen a handful of times. The genes are TRBV29-1 and TRBJ2-7, with 8 bases that match TRBD1. The germline V gene has CDR1 SQVTM and CDR2 ANQGSEA. The length of the CDR3 is 14 residues. V was pared by 7 bases and J by 1 base, with 9 bases of the junction left unmatched. The CDR3 here is CSEGLGQGSYEQYF. DNA of the CDR3: TGCAGCGAAGGACTCGGACAGGGATCCTACGAGCAGTACTTC.

The rearrangement uses TRBV7-6 and TRBJ2-7, with D possibly matching TRBD2 (6 bases). Germline lookup yields CDR1 SGHVS and CDR2 FNYEAQ. V was pared by 1 base and J by 5 bases, with 12 bases between. CDR3 length equals 14 residues. CDR3 sequence: CASSLGRASDEQYF. The CDR3 DNA follows: TGTGCCAGCAGCTTAGGGAGGGCGAGCGACGAGCAGTACTTC.

In this sample, this clonotype turned up many times. The J gene is TRBJ2-7, the V gene TRBV6-6; D remains ambiguous. This CDR3 region has 12 residues. V dropped 2 bases and J dropped 3 bases, with 5 bases sitting between them. Germline V gene data show CDR1 as MNHNY and CDR2 as SVGAGI (reference sequence). The CDR3 nucleotides are TGTGCCAGCAGTTACCGACTCTACGAGCAGTACTTC. It is translated as CASSYRLYEQYF.

This clonotype has at least ten counts. The CDR3 DNA follows: TGCAGTGCTAGAGAGCAGGATCAGCCCCAGCATTTT. The encoded protein is CSAREQDQPQHF. The chain couples TRBV20-1 to TRBJ1-5; D gene uncertain. The CDR3 spans 12 residues. The germline gives CDR1 DFQATT, CDR2 SNEGSKA (reference sequence). V lost 0 bases and J 5 bases, leaving 5 bases between the germline ends.

In its sample, this clonotype was seen a few times. The chain combines TRBV15 with TRBJ2-7; D is perhaps TRBD2 (5 bases). V lost 1 base and J lost 1, with 11 bases in between. The CDR3 totals 15 residues. From germline, CDR1 is LNHNV and CDR2 YYDKDF (reference sequence). In nucleotides, the CDR3 is TGTGCCACCAGCAGAGCCGGGATTGCGTCCTACGAGCAGTACTTC. It is translated as CATSRAGIASYEQYF.

This clonotype was counted between two and nine times. The V and J genes are TRBV2 and TRBJ1-1; D ambiguous. Trimming left V 4 bases short and J 0 bases short, with 6 bases between. The CDR3 length is 13 residues. In germline, CDR1 is SNHLY, CDR2 FYNNEI. Written as DNA, the CDR3 is TGTGCCAGCAGTGTATTAATGAACACTGAAGCTTTCTTT. This gives the protein CASSVLMNTEAFF.

This clonotype was seen a handful of times. The chain links TRBV25-1 to TRBJ2-2, with 13 positions matching TRBD2. Trimming took 4 bases from V and 0 from J; bases not matched to a gene: 8. Germline-derived CDR1 and CDR2 are MGHDK and SYGVNS. The CDR3 loop spans 19 amino acids. DNA for the CDR3: TGTGCCAGCAGTGGCCCCCATGGACTAGCGGGAGCGAACACCGGGGAGCTGTTTTTT. This translates into CASSGPHGLAGANTGELFF.

This clonotype was observed many times. V and J are TRBV25-1 and TRBJ2-1; 8 bases align to TRBD2. The CDR3 is 15 amino acids. Germline CDR1 and CDR2: MGHDK and SYGVNS. The J segment lost 2 bases and the V segment lost 3 bases, leaving 3 bases of the junction unmatched. In DNA form, the CDR3 reads TGTGCCAGCAGTGACAAAGCGGGAGCCTACAATGAGCAGTTCTTC. The encoded protein is CASSDKAGAYNEQFF.

This clonotype was recorded at least ten times. The rearrangement uses TRBV20-1 and TRBJ2-3; TRBD2 matches at 7 bases. Germline CDR1 reads DFQATT; CDR2 reads SNEGSKA (reference sequence). The trim removed 6 bases at V and 4 bases at J, leaving 7 bases unmatched. The CDR3 has 13 amino acids. CDR3 residues: CSAGGGPPDTQYF. CDR3 DNA: TGCAGTGCGGGGGGAGGGCCCCCAGATACGCAGTATTTT.

The genes are TRBV24-1 and TRBJ2-7; D is ambiguous. V lost 1 base, J lost 5 bases, and 8 bases lay in between. CDR1 and CDR2 from the germline V gene are KGHDR and SFDVKD. The CDR3 is 13 residues long. Here the CDR3 DNA reads TGTGCCACCAGTGATTTCCAAGCAAACGAGCAGTACTTC. Amino acids: CATSDFQANEQYF.

There are a few counts of this clonotype. This chain connects TRBV12-3 or TRBV12-4 to TRBJ2-1, with D perhaps given as TRBD1 or TRBD2 (5 bases each). This CDR3 is 13 amino acids long. V was shortened by 6 bases and J by 9 bases, with 15 bases between the two germline ends. CDR3 sequence reads: CASSPRESGEQFF. The CDR3 DNA reads TGTGCCAGCAGCCCCAGGGAGTCGGGTGAGCAGTTCTTC.

This clonotype has more than one count but fewer than ten. V and J are TRBV12-3 or TRBV12-4 and TRBJ2-7, with D possibly being TRBD2 (6 bases). V was pared by 7 bases and J by 6 bases, with 19 bases between. This CDR3 contains 14 residues. CDR3 protein: CASTGTGEVGEQYF. The CDR3 nucleotides are TGTGCCAGCACTGGAACGGGAGAAGTGGGCGAGCAGTACTTC.

The V gene is TRBV20-1, the J gene TRBJ2-2; D remains ambiguous. The CDR3 runs 11 residues. Germline values: CDR1 DFQATT, CDR2 SNEGSKA (reference sequence). With 0 bases removed from V and 8 bases from J, the gap between germline ends came to 4 bases. DNA for the CDR3: TGCAGTGCTAGAGATCGGGGGGAGCTGTTTTTT. Protein product: CSARDRGELFF.

The CDR3 reads CASSVSNYGYTF. The CDR3 DNA reads as TGTGCCAGCAGTGTCAGTAACTATGGCTACACCTTC. The chain employs TRBV12-3 or TRBV12-4 and TRBJ1-2; unclear D gene. The V and J ends lost 5 bases and 1 base respectively, with 5 bases between them. The CDR3 sequence is 12 residues long.

This clonotype was recorded many times. The chain has TRBV20-1 and TRBJ2-3; 7 bases agree with TRBD2. The CDR3 totals 15 residues. Germline values: CDR1 DFQATT, CDR2 SNEGSKA (reference sequence). The J segment lost 1 base and the V segment lost 6 bases, leaving 10 bases of the junction unmatched. CDR3 in DNA: TGCAGTGCCCACCACGGACTAGGGGGCACAGATACGCAGTATTTT. As protein: CSAHHGLGGTDTQYF.

This clonotype was detected ten times or more. The chain uses TRBV29-1 and TRBJ2-1; D perhaps matches TRBD1 (5 bases). The CDR3 is 13 residues long. V gave up 7 bases and J gave up 4 bases, with 14 bases separating them. Per germline, CDR1 SQVTM and CDR2 ANQGSEA. The CDR3 DNA sequence: TGCAGCGCCAGAACGACAGAATACAATGAGCAGTTCTTC. As protein: CSARTTEYNEQFF.

The table lists this clonotype with a few counts. The J gene is TRBJ2-2, the V gene TRBV9; a weak D match, TRBD1 (6 bases). The CDR3 spans 14 residues. CDR1 SGDLS and CDR2 YYNGEE come from the germline V gene. With 0 bases removed from V and 5 bases from J, the gap between germline ends came to 8 bases. The CDR3 DNA follows: TGTGCCAGCAGCGTAGGGCAGGGGACCGGGGAGCTGTTTTTT. It translates to CASSVGQGTGELFF.

The sample holds a few counts of this clonotype. The chain joins TRBV15 to TRBJ2-4; 14 bases are shared with TRBD2. The ends lost 3 bases at V and 1 base at J; junction bases unmatched: 8. This CDR3 spans 19 amino acids. CDR1 and CDR2 (germline): LNHNV, YYDKDF (reference sequence). CDR3 DNA: TGTGCCACCAGCAGCATGGGACTAGCGGGAGCAAGGGCCAAAAACATTCAGTACTTC. Protein product: CATSSMGLAGARAKNIQYF.